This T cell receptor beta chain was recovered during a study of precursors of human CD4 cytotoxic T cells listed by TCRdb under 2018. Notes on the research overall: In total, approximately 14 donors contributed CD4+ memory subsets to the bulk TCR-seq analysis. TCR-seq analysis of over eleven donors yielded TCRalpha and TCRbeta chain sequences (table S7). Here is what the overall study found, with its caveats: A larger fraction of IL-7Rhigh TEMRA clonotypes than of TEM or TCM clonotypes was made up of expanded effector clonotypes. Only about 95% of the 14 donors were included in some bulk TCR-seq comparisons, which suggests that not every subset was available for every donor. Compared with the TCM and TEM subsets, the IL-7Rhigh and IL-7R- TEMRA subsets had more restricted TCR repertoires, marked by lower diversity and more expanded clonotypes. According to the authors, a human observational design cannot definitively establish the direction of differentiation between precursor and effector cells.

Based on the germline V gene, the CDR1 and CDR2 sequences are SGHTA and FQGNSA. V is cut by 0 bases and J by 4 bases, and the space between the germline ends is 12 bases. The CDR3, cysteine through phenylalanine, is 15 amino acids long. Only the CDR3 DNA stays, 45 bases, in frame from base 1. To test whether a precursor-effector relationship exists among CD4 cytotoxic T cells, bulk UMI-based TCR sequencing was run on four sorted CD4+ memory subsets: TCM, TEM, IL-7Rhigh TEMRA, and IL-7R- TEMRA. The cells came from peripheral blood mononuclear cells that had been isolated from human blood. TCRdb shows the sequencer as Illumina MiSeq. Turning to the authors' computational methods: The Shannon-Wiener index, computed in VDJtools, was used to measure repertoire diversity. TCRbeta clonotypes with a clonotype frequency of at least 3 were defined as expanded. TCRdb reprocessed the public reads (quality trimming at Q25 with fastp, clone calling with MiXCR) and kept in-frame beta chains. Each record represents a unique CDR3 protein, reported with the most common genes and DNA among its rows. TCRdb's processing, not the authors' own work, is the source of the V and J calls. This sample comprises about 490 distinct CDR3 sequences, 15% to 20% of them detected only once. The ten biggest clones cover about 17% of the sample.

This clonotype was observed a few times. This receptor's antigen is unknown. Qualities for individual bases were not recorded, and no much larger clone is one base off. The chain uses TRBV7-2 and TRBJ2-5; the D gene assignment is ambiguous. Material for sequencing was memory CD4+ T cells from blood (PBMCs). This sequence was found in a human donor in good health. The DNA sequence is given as TGTGCCAGCAGCTTAGCATCAGCCACCCGAGAGACCCAGTACTTC. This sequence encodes CASSLASATRETQYF.